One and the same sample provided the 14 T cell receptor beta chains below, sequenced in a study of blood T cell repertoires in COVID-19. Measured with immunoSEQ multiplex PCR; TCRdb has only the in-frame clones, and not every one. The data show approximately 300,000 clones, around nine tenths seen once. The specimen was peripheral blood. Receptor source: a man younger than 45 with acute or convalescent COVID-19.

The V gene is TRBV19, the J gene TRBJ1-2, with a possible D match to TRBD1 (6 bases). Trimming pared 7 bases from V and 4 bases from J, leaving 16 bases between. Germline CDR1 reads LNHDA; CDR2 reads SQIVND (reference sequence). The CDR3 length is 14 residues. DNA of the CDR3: TGTGCCAGTACCCACCCAGGGGCAGGCTATGGCTACACCTTC. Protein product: CASTHPGAGYGYTF.

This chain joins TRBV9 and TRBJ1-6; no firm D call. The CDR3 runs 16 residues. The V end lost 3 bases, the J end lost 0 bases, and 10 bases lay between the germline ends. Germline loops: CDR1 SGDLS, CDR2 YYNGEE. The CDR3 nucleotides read TGTGCCAGCAGCGGGTACGGGAGCTCCTATAATTCACCCCTCCACTTT. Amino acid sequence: CASSGYGSSYNSPLHF.

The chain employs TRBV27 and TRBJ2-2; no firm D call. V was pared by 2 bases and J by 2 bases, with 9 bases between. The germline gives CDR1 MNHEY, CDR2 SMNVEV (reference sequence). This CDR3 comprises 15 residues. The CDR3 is CASSLRRINTGELFF. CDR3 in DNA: TGTGCCAGCAGTTTAAGGCGGATTAACACCGGGGAGCTGTTTTTT.

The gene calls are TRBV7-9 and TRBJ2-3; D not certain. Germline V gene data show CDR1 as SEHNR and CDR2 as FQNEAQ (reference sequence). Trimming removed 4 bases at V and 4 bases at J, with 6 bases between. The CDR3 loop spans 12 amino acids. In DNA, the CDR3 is TGTGCCAGCAGCTCCACGGCAGATACGCAGTATTTT. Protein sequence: CASSSTADTQYF. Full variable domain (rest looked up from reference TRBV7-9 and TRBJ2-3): DTGVSQNPRHKITKRGQNVTFRCDPISEHNRLYWYRQTLGQGPEFLTYFQNEAQLEKSRLLSDRFSAERPKGSFSTLEIQRTEQGDSAMYLCASSSTADTQYFGPGTRLTVL.

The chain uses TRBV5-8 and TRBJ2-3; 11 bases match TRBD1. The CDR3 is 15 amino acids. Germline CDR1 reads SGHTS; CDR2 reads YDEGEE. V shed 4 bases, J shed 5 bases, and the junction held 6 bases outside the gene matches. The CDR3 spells CASSPRTGGEDTQYF. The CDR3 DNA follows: TGTGCCAGCAGCCCTAGGACAGGGGGCGAAGATACGCAGTATTTT.

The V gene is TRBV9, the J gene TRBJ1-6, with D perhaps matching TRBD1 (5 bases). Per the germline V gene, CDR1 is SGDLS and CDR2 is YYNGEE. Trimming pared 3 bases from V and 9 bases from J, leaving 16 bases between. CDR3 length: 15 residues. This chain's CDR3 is CASSALEGRVSPLHF. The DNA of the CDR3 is TGTGCCAGCAGCGCCTTGGAGGGGCGCGTTTCACCCCTCCACTTT.

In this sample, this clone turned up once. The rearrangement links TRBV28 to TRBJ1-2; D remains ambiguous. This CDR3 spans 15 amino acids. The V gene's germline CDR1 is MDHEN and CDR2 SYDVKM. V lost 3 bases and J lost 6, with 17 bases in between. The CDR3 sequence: CASSFGPDGQDGYTF. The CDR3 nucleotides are TGTGCCAGCAGTTTTGGGCCAGACGGTCAAGATGGCTACACCTTC.

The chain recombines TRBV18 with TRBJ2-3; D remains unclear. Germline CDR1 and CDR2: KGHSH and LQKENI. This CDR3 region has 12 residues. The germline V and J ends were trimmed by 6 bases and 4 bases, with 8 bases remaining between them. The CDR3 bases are TGTGCCAGCTCCCTTTATGCAGATACGCAGTATTTT. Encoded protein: CASSLYADTQYF. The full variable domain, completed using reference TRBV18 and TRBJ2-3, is NAGVMQNPRHLVRRRGQEARLRCSPMKGHSHVYWYRQLPEEGLKFMVYLQKENIIDESGMPKERFSAEFPKEGPSILRIQQVVRGDSAAYFCASSLYADTQYFGPGTRLTVL.

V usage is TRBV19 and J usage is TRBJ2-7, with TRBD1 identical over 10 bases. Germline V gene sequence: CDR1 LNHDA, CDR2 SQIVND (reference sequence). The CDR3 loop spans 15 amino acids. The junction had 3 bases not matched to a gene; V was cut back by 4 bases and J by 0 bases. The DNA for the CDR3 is TGTGCCAGTAGTACGGGGACAGGGGTCTCCTACGAGCAGTACTTC. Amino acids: CASSTGTGVSYEQYF.

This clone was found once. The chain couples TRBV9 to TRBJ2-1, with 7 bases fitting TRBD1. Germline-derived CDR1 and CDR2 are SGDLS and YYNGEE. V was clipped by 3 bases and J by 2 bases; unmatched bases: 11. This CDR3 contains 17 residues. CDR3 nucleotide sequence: TGTGCCAGCAGCGCCAAGGGGGCTAGCTTGACCTACAATGAGCAGTTCTTC. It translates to CASSAKGASLTYNEQFF.

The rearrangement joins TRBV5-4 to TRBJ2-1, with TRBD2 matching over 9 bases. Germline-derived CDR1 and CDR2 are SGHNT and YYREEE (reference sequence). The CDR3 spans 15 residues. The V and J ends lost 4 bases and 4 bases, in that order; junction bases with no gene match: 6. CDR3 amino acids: CASSLIAGVYNEQFF. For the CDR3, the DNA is TGTGCCAGCAGCCTGATAGCGGGGGTTTACAATGAGCAGTTCTTC.

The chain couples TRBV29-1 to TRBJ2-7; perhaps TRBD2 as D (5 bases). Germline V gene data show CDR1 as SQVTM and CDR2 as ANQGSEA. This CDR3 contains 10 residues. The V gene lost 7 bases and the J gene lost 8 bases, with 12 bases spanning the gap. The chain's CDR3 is CSAWVGKQYF. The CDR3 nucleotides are TGCAGCGCTTGGGTCGGGAAGCAGTACTTC.

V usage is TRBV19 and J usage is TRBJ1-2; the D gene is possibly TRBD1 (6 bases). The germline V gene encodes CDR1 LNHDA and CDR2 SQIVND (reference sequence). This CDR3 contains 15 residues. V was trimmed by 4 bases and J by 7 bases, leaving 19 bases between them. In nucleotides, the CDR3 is TGTGCCAGTAGTACCGCTGGGACATCCTTAAGTGGCTACACCTTC. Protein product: CASSTAGTSLSGYTF.

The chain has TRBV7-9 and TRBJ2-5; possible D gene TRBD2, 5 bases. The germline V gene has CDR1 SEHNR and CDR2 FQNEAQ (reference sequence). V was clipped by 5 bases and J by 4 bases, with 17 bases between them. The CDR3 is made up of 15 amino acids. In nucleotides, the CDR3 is TGTGCCAGCAGCCCCGGGGTCGGCCCTGGAGAGACCCAGTACTTC. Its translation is CASSPGVGPGETQYF. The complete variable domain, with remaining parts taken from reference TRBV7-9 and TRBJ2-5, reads DTGVSQNPRHKITKRGQNVTFRCDPISEHNRLYWYRQTLGQGPEFLTYFQNEAQLEKSRLLSDRFSAERPKGSFSTLEIQRTEQGDSAMYLCASSPGVGPGETQYFGPGTRLLVL.